This TCR beta chain was recorded in a study of CD8+ T cells in alopecia areata. Study-level information: Treatment comprised oral tofacitinib, 5 to 10 mg twice daily, in treated patients. Overall study results and limits: Compared with mice, patients displayed less clear TCR sharing, possibly for HLA-related reasons. Tofacitinib did not eliminate many expanded lesional clones from scalp or blood. With just one nonresponder, it is still uncertain whether baseline CD8+ expansion relates to response.

Extraction of RNA preceded its reverse transcription into cDNA, which served as the sequencing template. Only in-frame clones appear in the TCRdb table, and some are missing; sequencing was by immunoSEQ multiplex PCR. Of roughly 200,000 clones in the sample, about 55% were seen once. Treatment specified: oral pan-JAK inhibitor, 5-10 mg twice daily. A note on this clone: The target antigen is unknown.

The clonotype was recovered from a human donor with alopecia areata. The sample consisted of CD8+ T cells sorted from blood, taken at week 24, from a patient treated with tofacitinib.

Here the CDR3 DNA reads TGTGCCAGTAGTATGGGGGTTGAAGCTTTCTTT. As protein: CASSMGVEAFF. The gene calls are TRBV19 and TRBJ1-1; D is perhaps TRBD1 (5 bases). The CDR3 has 11 residues. Germline V gives CDR1 LNHDA, CDR2 SQIVND (reference sequence). Trimming took 3 bases from V and 7 from J, leaving 6 bases between them.